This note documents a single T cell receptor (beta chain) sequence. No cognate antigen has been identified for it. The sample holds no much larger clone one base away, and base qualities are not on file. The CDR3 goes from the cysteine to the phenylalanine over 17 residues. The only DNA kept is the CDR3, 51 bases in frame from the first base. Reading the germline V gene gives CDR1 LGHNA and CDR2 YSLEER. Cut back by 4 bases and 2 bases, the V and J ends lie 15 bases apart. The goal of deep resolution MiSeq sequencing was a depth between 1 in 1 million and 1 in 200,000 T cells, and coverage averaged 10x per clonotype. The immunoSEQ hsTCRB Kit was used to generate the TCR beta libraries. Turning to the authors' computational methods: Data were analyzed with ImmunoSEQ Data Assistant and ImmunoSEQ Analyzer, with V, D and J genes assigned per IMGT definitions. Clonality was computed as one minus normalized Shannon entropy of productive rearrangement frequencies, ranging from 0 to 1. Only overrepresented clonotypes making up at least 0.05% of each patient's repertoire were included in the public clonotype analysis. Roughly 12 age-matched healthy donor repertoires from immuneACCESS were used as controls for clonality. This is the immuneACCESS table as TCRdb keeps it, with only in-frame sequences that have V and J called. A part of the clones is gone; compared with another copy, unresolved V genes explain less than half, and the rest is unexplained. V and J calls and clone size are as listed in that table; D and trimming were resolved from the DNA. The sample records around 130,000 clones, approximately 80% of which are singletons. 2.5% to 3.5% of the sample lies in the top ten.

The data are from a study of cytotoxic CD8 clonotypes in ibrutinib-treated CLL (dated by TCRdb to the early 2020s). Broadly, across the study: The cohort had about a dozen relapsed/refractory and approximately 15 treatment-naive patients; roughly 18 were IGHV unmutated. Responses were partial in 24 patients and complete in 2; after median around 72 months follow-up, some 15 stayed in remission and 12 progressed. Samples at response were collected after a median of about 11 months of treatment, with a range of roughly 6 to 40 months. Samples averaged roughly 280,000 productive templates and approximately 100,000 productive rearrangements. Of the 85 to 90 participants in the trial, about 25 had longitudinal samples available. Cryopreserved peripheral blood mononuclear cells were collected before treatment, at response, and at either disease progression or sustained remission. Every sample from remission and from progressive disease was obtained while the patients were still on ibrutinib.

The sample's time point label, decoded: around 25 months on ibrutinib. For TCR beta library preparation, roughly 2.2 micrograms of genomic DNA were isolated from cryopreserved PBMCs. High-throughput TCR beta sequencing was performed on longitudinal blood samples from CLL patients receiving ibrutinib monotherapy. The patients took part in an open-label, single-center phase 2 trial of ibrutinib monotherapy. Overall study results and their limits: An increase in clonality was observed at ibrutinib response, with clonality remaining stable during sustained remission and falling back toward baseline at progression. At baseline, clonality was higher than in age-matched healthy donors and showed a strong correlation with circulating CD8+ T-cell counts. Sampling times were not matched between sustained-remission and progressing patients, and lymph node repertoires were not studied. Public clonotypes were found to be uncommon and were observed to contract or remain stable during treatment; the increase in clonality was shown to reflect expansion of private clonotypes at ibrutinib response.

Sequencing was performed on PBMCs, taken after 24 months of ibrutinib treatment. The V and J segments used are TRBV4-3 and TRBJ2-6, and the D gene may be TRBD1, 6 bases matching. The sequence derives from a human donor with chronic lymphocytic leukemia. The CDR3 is CASSPQGPGAGANVLTF. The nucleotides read TGCGCCAGCAGCCCCCAGGGGCCCGGGGCTGGGGCCAACGTCCTGACTTTC.